A single sample is the source of the 17 T cell receptor beta chains below, sequenced in a study of metastatic and nonmetastatic thyroid tumors. Patients underwent thyroid surgery, and none had received any treatment before it. With MiXCR, TCRdb called clones anew from the PCR reads. The sample consists of tens of thousands of clones, 15% to 20% of them appearing once. Sample: blood. These receptors all come from a male donor with papillary thyroid cancer or a benign thyroid nodule (not recorded which). Some clones in this sample may be carry-over from other donors' samples.

This clone was seen at least ten times. This chain joins TRBV4-3 and TRBJ1-5, with D maybe TRBD1 (5 bases). The germline V gene has CDR1 LGHNA and CDR2 YSLEER. This CDR3 is 15 amino acids long. V lost 0 bases and J 5 bases, leaving 11 bases between the germline ends. CDR3: CASSQDFGGDQPQHF. The DNA of the CDR3 is TGCGCCAGCAGCCAAGATTTCGGGGGGGATCAGCCCCAGCATTTT.

This clone came up a few times. This chain connects TRBV27 to TRBJ1-2; D is unresolved. The CDR3 totals 14 residues. V was cut by 2 bases and J by 1 base, with 8 bases left in between. Germline CDR1 MNHEY, CDR2 SMNVEV (reference sequence). CDR3 in DNA: TGTGCCAGCAGTTTACAACCAAGTAACTATGGCTACACCTTC. Translation: CASSLQPSNYGYTF.

This clone was seen many times. The chain carries TRBV7-8 and TRBJ2-7; TRBD1 aligns across 11 bases. Germline-derived CDR1 and CDR2 are SGHVS and FQNEAQ. Trimming took 1 base from V and 7 from J; bases not matched to a gene: 9. The CDR3 is 16 amino acids. The CDR3 region is CASSLGTGGNRFEQYV. The CDR3 DNA reads as TGTGCCAGCAGCTTAGGGACAGGGGGCAATCGGTTTGAGCAGTACGTC.

CDR3 sequence reads: CASSSSYRDMGLGGANVLTF. DNA for the CDR3: TGTGCCAGCAGCTCAAGCTACCGGGATATGGGTCTGGGAGGGGCCAACGTCCTGACTTTC. The chain couples TRBV7-1 to TRBJ2-6, with D tentatively TRBD2 (5 bases). TRBV7-1 is flagged as an ORF with uncertain function. The CDR3 spans 20 residues. V gave up 2 bases and J gave up 4 bases, with 24 bases separating them.

This clone was seen more than once but under ten times. A read error may explain this, as a much larger clone is one base away. The chain carries TRBV18 and TRBJ1-2; 9 bases match TRBD1. Germline V gene sequence: CDR1 KGHSH, CDR2 LQKENI. With 4 bases clipped from V and 2 bases from J, the junction kept 5 bases outside the gene matches. CDR3 length equals 15 residues. This chain's CDR3 is CASSLGQGSNYGYTF. In DNA, the CDR3 is TGTGCCAGCTCACTGGGACAGGGATCCAACTATGGCTACACCTTC.

Points on this clone: A much larger clone differs by one base, so this may be a read error. CDR3 DNA sequence: TGTGCTAGCAGCCCCTGGCCGGGAGAGTCTAATGAAAAACTGTTTTTT. Translating gives CASSPWPGESNEKLFF. The genes are TRBV7-7 and TRBJ1-4; no clear D gene. Germline V gene lookup returns CDR1 SSHAT and CDR2 FNYEAQ (reference sequence). This CDR3 contains 16 residues. Using reference TRBV7-7 and TRBJ1-4 for the parts outside the CDR3, the full variable domain is GAGVSQSPRYKVTKRGQDVTLRCDPISSHATLYWYQQALGQGPEFLTYFNYEAQPDKSGLPSDRFSAERPEGSISTLTIQRTEQRDSAMYRCASSPWPGESNEKLFFGSGTQLSVL.

This clone has at least ten counts. In the same sample, other DNA sequences code for this CDR3. J is TRBJ2-1 and V is TRBV28, with D hard to call. V was clipped by 1 base and J by 10 bases, with 8 bases between them. Germline-derived CDR1 and CDR2 are MDHEN and SYDVKM. This CDR3 has 12 amino acids. The CDR3 sequence: CASSLYRTEQFF. CDR3 DNA sequence: TGTGCCAGCAGTTTATACCGGACGGAGCAGTTCTTC.

This sequence joins TRBV7-3 and TRBJ2-1; D remains ambiguous. Germline lookup yields CDR1 SGHTA and CDR2 FQGTGA. V was clipped by 5 bases and J by 1 base, with 18 bases between them. This CDR3 comprises 17 residues. The DNA for the CDR3 is TGTGCCAGCAGCCTCGGAGTGACTCTTGAGTCCTACAATGAGCAGTTCTTC. Its protein is CASSLGVTLESYNEQFF.

In its sample, this clone was seen a few times. This chain connects TRBV5-4 to TRBJ2-5, with a weak D call TRBD1 (6 bases). CDR3 length: 14 amino acids. Germline lookup yields CDR1 SGHNT and CDR2 YYREEE (reference sequence). V lost 7 bases and J 1 base, leaving 14 bases between the germline ends. CDR3 nucleotide sequence: TGTGCCAGCTCCAAAGGGGGTCCCCAAGAGACCCAGTACTTC. Translating gives CASSKGGPQETQYF.

This clone was recorded a few times. The chain recombines TRBV6-1 with TRBJ2-3; D gene uncertain. Germline CDR1 and CDR2: MNHNS and SASEGT. CDR3 size: 12 residues. Trimming cost V 7 bases and J 6 bases, with 11 bases left between them. CDR3 region: CASINGYDTQYF. CDR3 bases: TGTGCCAGCATCAACGGGTACGATACGCAGTATTTT.

This clone was detected ten times or more. The rearrangement uses TRBV6-2 or TRBV6-3 and TRBJ2-2; 8 bases align to TRBD2. The CDR3 is 16 residues long. Per germline, CDR1 MNHEY and CDR2 SVGEGT. The V gene end was trimmed by 8 bases and the J gene end by 0 bases; junction bases not matched to a gene: 8. The CDR3 protein is CASGSGGRSNTGELFF. DNA of the CDR3: TGTGCCAGCGGATCGGGGGGGCGATCGAACACCGGGGAGCTGTTTTTT.

V usage is TRBV20-1 and J usage is TRBJ1-4; D possibly corresponds to TRBD1 (5 bases). Germline V lookup: CDR1 DFQATT, CDR2 SNEGSKA (reference sequence). V dropped 3 bases and J dropped 3 bases, with 14 bases sitting between them. This CDR3 comprises 15 residues. The CDR3 coding sequence is TGCAGTGCTAGTGCCCCGGGGGATCCTAATGAAAAACTGTTTTTT. Translation gives CSASAPGDPNEKLFF.

A remark on this clone: Given a much more abundant clone one base away, this may be a read error. The chain has TRBV9 and TRBJ2-7, with 9 positions matching TRBD2. The J call may be mistaken, given a closer DNA end match to TRBJ2-1. The CDR3 is 18 residues long. Germline CDR1 and CDR2: SGDLS and YYNGEE. CDR3 amino acids: CASSVFGGGAGSYNEQFF. In DNA form, the CDR3 reads TGTGCCAGCAGCGTATTTGGCGGGGGGGCAGGAAGCTACAATGAGCAGTTCTTC.

The chain is built from TRBV6-2 or TRBV6-3 and TRBJ1-6; D unclear. This CDR3 region has 15 residues. V lost 0 bases and J 9 bases, leaving 12 bases between the germline ends. CDR1 and CDR2 (germline): MNHEY, SVGEGT. The CDR3 nucleotides read TGTGCCAGCAGTTACTCGGGCCTACCCCCTTCACCCCTCCACTTT. Translated: CASSYSGLPPSPLHF.

Ten or more counts support this clone. V gene TRBV19 combines with J gene TRBJ1-3; 7 bases are a match to TRBD1. In germline, CDR1 is LNHDA, CDR2 SQIVND (reference sequence). V gave up 7 bases and J gave up 4 bases; unmatched junction bases: 7. This CDR3 has 14 residues. DNA for the CDR3: TGTGCCAGTAAACGACAGGGAGGGGGAAACACCATATATTTT. Protein product: CASKRQGGGNTIYF.

A word on this clone: This may come from a read error, since a much larger clone is one base off. The same CDR3 arises from other DNA sequences in this sample as well. The gene calls are TRBV5-4 and TRBJ2-3, with a weak D call TRBD1 (7 bases). V gave up 4 bases and J gave up 5 bases, with 14 bases separating them. The germline gives CDR1 SGHNT, CDR2 YYREEE (reference sequence). The CDR3 is 14 amino acids. CDR3 region: CASSAEGAGDTQYF. The CDR3 nucleotides are TGTGCCAGCAGCGCGGAGGGGGCTGGAGATACGCAGTATTTT.

This clone came up many times. This chain uses TRBV12-3 or TRBV12-4 with TRBJ1-5; 9 bases are a match to TRBD1. The CDR3 consists of 14 residues. The trim removed 3 bases at V and 6 bases at J, leaving 3 bases unmatched. The CDR3 bases are TGTGCCAGCAGTTTCCGGGACAGGGCTCAGCCCCAGCATTTT. Translated, it gives CASSFRDRAQPQHF.